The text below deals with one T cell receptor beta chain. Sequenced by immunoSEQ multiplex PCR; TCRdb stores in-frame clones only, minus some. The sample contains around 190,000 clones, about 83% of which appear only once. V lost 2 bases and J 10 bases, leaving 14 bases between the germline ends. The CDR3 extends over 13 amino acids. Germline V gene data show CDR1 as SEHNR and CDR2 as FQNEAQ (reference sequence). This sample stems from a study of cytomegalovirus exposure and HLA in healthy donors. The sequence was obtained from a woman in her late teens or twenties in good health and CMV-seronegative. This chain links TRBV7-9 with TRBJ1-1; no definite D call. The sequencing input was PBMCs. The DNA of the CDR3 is TGTGCCAGCAGCTTATGGGCTTCAGAGATAGCTTTCTTT. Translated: CASSLWASEIAFF.